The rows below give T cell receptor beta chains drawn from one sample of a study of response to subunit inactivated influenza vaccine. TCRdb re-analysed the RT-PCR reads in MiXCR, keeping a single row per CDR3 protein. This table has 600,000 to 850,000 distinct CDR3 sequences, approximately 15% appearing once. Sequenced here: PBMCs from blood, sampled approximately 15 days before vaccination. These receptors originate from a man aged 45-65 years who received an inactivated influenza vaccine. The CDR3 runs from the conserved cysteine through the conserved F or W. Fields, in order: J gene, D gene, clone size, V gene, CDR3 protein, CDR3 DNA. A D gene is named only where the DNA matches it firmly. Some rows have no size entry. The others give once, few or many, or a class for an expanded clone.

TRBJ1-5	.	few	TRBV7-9	CASSLGGGAVQPQHF	TGTGCCAGCAGCTTAGGTGGGGGCGCGGTTCAGCCCCAGCATTTT
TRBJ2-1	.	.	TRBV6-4	CASSDSFPSQFF	TGTGCCAGCAGTGACTCGTTTCCATCCCAGTTCTTC
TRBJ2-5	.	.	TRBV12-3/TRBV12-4	CASSLGVRTQETQYF	TGTGCCAGCAGTTTGGGCGTGCGTACCCAAGAGACCCAGTACTTC
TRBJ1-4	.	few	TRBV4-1	CASSQDSTIGQGEKLFF	TGCGCCAGCAGCCAAGATTCTACGATAGGGCAGGGTGAAAAACTGTTTTTT
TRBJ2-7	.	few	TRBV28	CASSFWRVSYEQYF	TGTGCCAGCAGTTTCTGGCGGGTCTCCTACGAGCAGTACTTC
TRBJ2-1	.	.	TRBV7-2	CASSLNGGVTEQFF	TGTGCCAGCAGCCTAAACGGTGGGGTGACTGAGCAGTTCTTC
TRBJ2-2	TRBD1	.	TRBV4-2	CASSQGPGQGAAGELFF	TGTGCCAGCAGCCAAGGACCGGGACAGGGGGCCGCCGGGGAGCTGTTTTTT
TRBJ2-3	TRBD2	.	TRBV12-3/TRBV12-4	CASSPPGGRLDTQYF	TGTGCCAGCAGCCCCCCGGGGGGGCGCCTAGATACGCAGTATTTT
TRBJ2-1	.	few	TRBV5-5	CASSLAGANYNEQFF	TGTGCCAGCAGCTTGGCAGGGGCAAACTACAATGAGCAGTTCTTC
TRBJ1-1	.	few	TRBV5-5	CASSLEQLNTEAFF	TGTGCCAGCAGCTTGGAACAGCTGAACACTGAAGCTTTCTTT
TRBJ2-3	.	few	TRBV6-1	CASSRGPGRSDTQYF	TGTGCCAGCAGTCGCGGACCCGGGCGTTCAGATACGCAGTATTTT
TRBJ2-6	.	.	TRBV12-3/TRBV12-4	CASSRTRSGANVLTF	TGTGCCAGCAGCCGGACACGCTCTGGGGCCAACGTCCTGACTTTC
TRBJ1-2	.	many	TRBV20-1	CSATGNYGYTF	TGCAGTGCAACAGGGAACTATGGCTACACCTTC
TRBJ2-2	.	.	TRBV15	CATSRDRPGAGELFF	TGTGCCACCAGCAGAGATCGGCCAGGGGCCGGGGAGCTGTTTTTT
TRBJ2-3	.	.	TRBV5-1	CASSRTGTSIEDTQYF	TGCGCCAGCAGCCGTACCGGGACAAGCATAGAGGATACGCAGTATTTT
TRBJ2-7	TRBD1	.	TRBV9	CASSVSTGGGYEQYF	TGTGCCAGCAGCGTATCCACAGGGGGCGGATACGAGCAGTACTTC
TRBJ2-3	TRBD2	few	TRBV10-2	CASSDLGLASTDTQYF	TGCGCCAGCAGTGATCTAGGACTAGCTAGCACAGATACGCAGTATTTT
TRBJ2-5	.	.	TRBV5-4	CASSLEVASETQYF	TGTGCCAGCAGCTTGGAGGTAGCGTCGGAGACCCAGTACTTC
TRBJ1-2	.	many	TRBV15	CATSTRKGAIDYGYTF	TGTGCCACCAGCACCCGGAAAGGGGCCATTGACTATGGCTACACCTTC
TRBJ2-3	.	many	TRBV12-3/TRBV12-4	CASSPMGRRGRTDTQYF	TGTGCCAGCAGTCCCATGGGACGCAGGGGACGCACAGATACGCAGTATTTT
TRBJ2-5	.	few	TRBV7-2	CASSGVGRGTRYETQYF	TGTGCCAGCAGCGGGGTAGGGAGGGGGACCAGGTACGAGACCCAGTACTTC
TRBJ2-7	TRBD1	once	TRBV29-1	CSVTTGANEQYF	TGCAGCGTGACGACAGGGGCCAACGAGCAGTACTTC
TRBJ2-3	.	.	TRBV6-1	CASSSGSSTITDTQYF	TGTGCCAGCAGCTCCGGTAGTAGCACTATCACAGATACGCAGTATTTT
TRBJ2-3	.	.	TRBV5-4	CASSKDRLAHSQYF	TGTGCCAGCAGCAAGGACAGACTAGCACATTCGCAGTATTTT
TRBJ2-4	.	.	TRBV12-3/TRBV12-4	CASSFGGIAKNIQYF	TGTGCCAGCAGTTTTGGCGGTATAGCCAAAAACATTCAGTACTTC
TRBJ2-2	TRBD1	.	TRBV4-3	CASSQQGQYPNTGELFF	TGCGCCAGCAGCCAGCAGGGACAGTACCCGAACACCGGGGAGCTGTTTTTT
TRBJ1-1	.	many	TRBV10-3	CAISASGGMNTEAFF	TGTGCCATCAGTGCGAGTGGAGGGATGAACACTGAAGCTTTCTTT
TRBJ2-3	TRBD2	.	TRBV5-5	CASSSSGGGIDTQYF	TGTGCCAGCAGCTCTAGCGGGGGGGGCATAGATACGCAGTATTTT
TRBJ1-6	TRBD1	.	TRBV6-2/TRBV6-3	CASSETGGNSPLHF	TGTGCCAGCAGCGAGACAGGGGGCAATTCACCCCTCCACTTT
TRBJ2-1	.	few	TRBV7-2	CASSLVVNSANEQFF	TGTGCCAGCAGCTTAGTGGTCAATTCGGCCAATGAGCAGTTCTTC
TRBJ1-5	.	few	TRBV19	CASSWTAYSNQPQHF	TGTGCCAGTAGTTGGACAGCTTATAGCAATCAGCCCCAGCATTTT
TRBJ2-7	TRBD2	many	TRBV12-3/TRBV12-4	CASSPTSGGNEQYF	TGTGCCAGCAGTCCTACTAGCGGGGGAAACGAGCAGTACTTC
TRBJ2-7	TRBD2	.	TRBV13	CASSSPGTTPAYEQYF	TGTGCCAGCAGCTCCCCGGGGACTACCCCTGCCTACGAGCAGTACTTC
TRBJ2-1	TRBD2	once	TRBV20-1	CSATRAGGLYNEQFF	TGCAGTGCTACCCGAGCGGGAGGGCTCTACAATGAGCAGTTCTTC
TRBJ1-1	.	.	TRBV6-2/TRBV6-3	CASSYGKIRTEAFF	TGTGCCAGCAGTTACGGGAAAATCCGCACTGAAGCTTTCTTT
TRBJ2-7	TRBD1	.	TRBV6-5	CASSTGDEQYF	TGTGCCAGCAGTACAGGGGACGAGCAGTACTTC
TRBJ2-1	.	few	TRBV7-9	CASSPAFQNNEQFF	TGTGCCAGCAGCCCCGCCTTTCAAAACAATGAGCAGTTCTTC
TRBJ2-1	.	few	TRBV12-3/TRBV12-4	CASSLFRGAGEQFF	TGTGCCAGCAGTTTGTTCAGGGGGGCAGGGGAGCAGTTCTTC
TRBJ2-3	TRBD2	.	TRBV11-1	CASSFPSGGERIADTQYF	TGTGCCAGCAGCTTTCCTAGCGGGGGGGAACGGATCGCAGATACGCAGTATTTT